The TCR beta chain under discussion was sequenced for a study of T cell responses to AZD1222 COVID-19 vaccine. Study-level points and caveats: Only six or seven AZD1222 recipients were seropositive at baseline. Spike-specific TCR breadth and depth were elevated following two AZD1222 doses. Spike-wide coverage was observed for vaccine-associated CD4 TCRs, with dominant responses at 160-218 and 743-854. Clonal diversity was possibly underestimated; the donors were predominantly white British and more often female.

This clone was found a few times. Its specificity is unknown. TCRdb keeps only in-frame clones here, not all; method: immunoSEQ multiplex PCR. The repertoire holds some 86,000 clones, with around nine tenths as singletons. This CDR3 has 13 amino acids. The trim removed 5 bases at V and 2 bases at J, leaving 0 bases unmatched. The source is an adult who received the AZD1222 COVID-19 vaccine. Sequencing used peripheral blood, obtained 28 days after the second AZD1222 dose. This chain links TRBV12-3 or TRBV12-4 with TRBJ1-5; the match to TRBD1 covers 7 bases. The CDR3 here is CASSGQGNQPQHF. For the CDR3, the DNA is TGTGCCAGCAGTGGACAGGGCAATCAGCCCCAGCATTTT.